One and the same sample provided the 26 T cell receptor beta chains below, sequenced in a study of blood T cells in healthy people across ages. Sample-barcoded 5' priming and a J-beta primer mix drove a second PCR of roughly 6 to 12 cycles. In TCRdb, the 5' RACE reads were re-called with MiXCR into one record per CDR3 protein. This sample has 1.5 million to 2 million distinct CDR3 sequences, with about 39% found just once. The sequenced material came from blood. The origin of the receptors is a human donor in good health.

The table lists this clonotype with a few counts. The CDR3 DNA is TGTGCCAGCAGCCCGGGGACAGTTATCTCTGGGGCCAACGTCCTGACTTTC. Its translation is CASSPGTVISGANVLTF. The chain has TRBV11-1 and TRBJ2-6, with 7 bases that match TRBD1. This CDR3 is built from 17 residues. V was clipped by 5 bases and J by 0 bases; unmatched bases: 7. Per germline, CDR1 SGHAT and CDR2 FQDESV (reference sequence). Based on the CDR3 plus reference TRBV11-1 and TRBJ2-6, the full variable domain is EAEVAQSPRYKITEKSQAVAFWCDPISGHATLYWYRQILGQGPELLVQFQDESVVDDSQLPKDRFSAERLKGVDSTLKIQPAELGDSAMYLCASSPGTVISGANVLTFGAGSRLTVL.

This clonotype was found a few times. DNA for the CDR3: TGTGCCAGCAGCCCTCGACAGGACATGAACACTGAAGCTTTCTTT. Translation: CASSPRQDMNTEAFF. The rearrangement links TRBV14 to TRBJ1-1; maybe TRBD1 (6 bases). V lost 4 bases to trimming and J lost 0 bases, with 12 bases between them. Per germline, CDR1 SGHDN and CDR2 FVKESK. CDR3 length: 15 residues.

This clonotype occurred a few times. The chain links TRBV15 to TRBJ2-7; no reliable D call. V lost 0 bases, J lost 2 bases, and 8 bases lay in between. This CDR3 has 14 residues. The germline CDR1 and CDR2 sequences are LNHNV and YYDKDF (reference sequence). CDR3 loop: CATSRDAVTYEQYF. The CDR3 nucleotides read TGTGCCACCAGCAGAGATGCGGTCACCTACGAGCAGTACTTC.

The V gene is TRBV9, the J gene TRBJ2-1, with 7 bases that match TRBD2. Germline trimming cut 3 bases from V and 10 bases from J; bases unmatched to any gene: 10. Germline assignment: CDR1 SGDLS and CDR2 YYNGEE. The CDR3 contains 14 residues. The CDR3 loop is CASSGTQLGGEQFF. The CDR3 coding sequence is TGTGCCAGCAGCGGGACGCAGTTGGGGGGGGAGCAGTTCTTC.

The rearrangement joins TRBV7-8 to TRBJ2-7, with 11 bases matching TRBD2. The CDR3 runs 18 residues. Germline CDR1 SGHVS, CDR2 FQNEAQ. V dropped 0 bases and J dropped 4; count of bases not matched to a gene: 11. The CDR3 reads CASSLAYSLAGALYEQYF. The CDR3 DNA sequence: TGTGCCAGCAGCTTAGCCTATTCACTAGCGGGGGCCCTTTACGAGCAGTACTTC.

The chain carries TRBV4-2 and TRBJ1-1; no clear D. Trimming left V 0 bases short and J 4 bases short, with 12 bases between. In germline, CDR1 is LGHNA, CDR2 YNFKEQ. CDR3 length equals 15 residues. The CDR3 here is CASSQEPVRTTEAFF. The CDR3 region has the DNA TGTGCCAGCAGCCAAGAACCGGTCAGGACCACTGAAGCTTTCTTT.

This chain links TRBV18 with TRBJ2-4; 9 bases are a match to TRBD1. The last part of the DNA fits TRBJ2-7 better; the J call may be wrong. The germline V gene encodes CDR1 KGHSH and CDR2 LQKENI. The CDR3 has 17 amino acids. The CDR3 region has the DNA TGTGCCAGCTCACCACCCGGGACAGGGAAGTTCGGATACGAGCAGTACTTC. Protein: CASSPPGTGKFGYEQYF.

The chain uses TRBV7-2 and TRBJ1-5; TRBD1 might be the D (6 bases). Trimming cost V 5 bases and J 6 bases, with 17 bases left between them. The V gene's germline CDR1 is SGHTA and CDR2 FQGNSA. CDR3 length: 15 residues. The CDR3 DNA follows: TGTGCCAGCAGCACACGTAACAGGGTGGGTCAGCCCCAGCATTTT. Residues: CASSTRNRVGQPQHF.

In this sample, this clonotype turned up a few times. DNA of the CDR3: TGTGCCAGCAGCAAAAGCCCGAGCGGGGCCCAAGAGACCCAGTACTTC. Encoded protein: CASSKSPSGAQETQYF. V gene TRBV4-2 combines with J gene TRBJ2-5, with 7 bases matching TRBD2. The V and J ends lost 5 bases and 1 base, in that order; junction bases with no gene match: 10. Germline V gene sequence: CDR1 LGHNA, CDR2 YNFKEQ. CDR3 length equals 16 residues.

This clonotype turned up a few times. The chain couples TRBV7-2 to TRBJ2-7; TRBD1 is a possible D gene (5 bases). CDR3 length: 18 residues. V dropped 7 bases and J dropped 2 bases, with 27 bases sitting between them. The germline gives CDR1 SGHTA, CDR2 FQGNSA. This CDR3 is CASTHWSPDPRQTYEQYF. CDR3 nucleotide sequence: TGTGCCAGCACCCACTGGTCCCCGGACCCGAGACAGACCTACGAGCAGTACTTC.

The table lists this clonotype with a few counts. V usage is TRBV4-1 and J usage is TRBJ2-7, with 7 nucleotides matching TRBD2. Germline-derived CDR1 and CDR2 are MGHRA and YSYEKL. The CDR3 contains 14 residues. Losses at the gene ends were 4 bases for V and 2 bases for J; bases not matched to a gene: 5. The CDR3 sequence: CASSRGRGAYEQYF. Written as DNA, the CDR3 is TGCGCCAGCAGCCGGGGGAGGGGTGCCTACGAGCAGTACTTC.

This clonotype came up once. The rearrangement links TRBV6-5 to TRBJ2-1; perhaps D is TRBD1 or TRBD2 (6 bases each). The CDR3 covers 14 residues. Germline CDR1 reads MNHEY; CDR2 reads SVGAGI. Deletions cut 3 bases from V and 9 bases from J, with 15 bases between. The CDR3 DNA sequence: TGTGCCAGCAGTTATTATACCGGGGGCAGTGAGCAGTTCTTC. The encoded protein is CASSYYTGGSEQFF.

This sequence joins TRBV4-1 and TRBJ1-1; a possible D gene is TRBD1 (5 bases). CDR1 MGHRA and CDR2 YSYEKL come from the germline V gene. There are 16 residues in the CDR3. Trimming took off 3 bases at V and 0 bases at J, with 14 bases between the two ends. CDR3 sequence reads: CASSHPPRQLNTEAFF. CDR3 coding DNA: TGCGCCAGCAGCCACCCTCCTCGACAGTTGAACACTGAAGCTTTCTTT.

This clonotype was counted many times. CDR3 DNA: TGTGCCAGCAGCTTAGGGCCGCAGGGGTCCTACGAGCAGTACTTC. This translates into CASSLGPQGSYEQYF. J is TRBJ2-7 and V is TRBV7-6; D is possibly TRBD1 (6 bases). The CDR3 loop spans 15 amino acids. V was shortened by 1 base and J by 1 base, with 11 bases between the two germline ends. Germline V gives CDR1 SGHVS, CDR2 FNYEAQ.

This clonotype occurred a few times. The V and J genes are TRBV28 and TRBJ2-1; 12 positions agree with TRBD2. The V gene's germline CDR1 is MDHEN and CDR2 SYDVKM. The CDR3 covers 15 residues. V lost 7 bases to trimming and J lost 8 bases; unmatched junction nucleotides: 9. CDR3 sequence: CASNRGLAGSDEQFF. As DNA, the CDR3 is TGTGCCAGCAATCGTGGACTAGCGGGGTCGGATGAGCAGTTCTTC.

This clonotype was counted only a few times. This chain joins TRBV18 and TRBJ2-4; D gene uncertain. The DNA end is more similar to TRBJ2-7, so the J call may be wrong. CDR3 length: 15 amino acids. Germline-derived CDR1 and CDR2 are KGHSH and LQKENI. The CDR3 region has the DNA TGTGCCAGCTCCCCCGTTAGGACGGCAGCCTACGAGCAGTACTTC. Translation: CASSPVRTAAYEQYF.

The CDR3 coding sequence is TGTGCCACCAGCCGTCCGGGACTAGCGCTCTACAATGAGCAGTTCTTC. This encodes CATSRPGLALYNEQFF. The chain is built from TRBV15 and TRBJ2-1; 10 bases map to TRBD2. Trimming took 5 bases from V and 3 from J; bases not matched to a gene: 7. Germline CDR1 and CDR2: LNHNV and YYDKDF (reference sequence). CDR3 length equals 16 residues.

The V call is TRBV20-1, the J call TRBJ2-1; maybe TRBD2 (5 bases). Per germline, CDR1 DFQATT and CDR2 SNEGSKA (reference sequence). V was shortened by 3 bases and J by 12 bases, with 18 bases between the two germline ends. CDR3 size: 13 residues. CDR3 amino acids: CSASIDYAGRQFF. In DNA form, the CDR3 reads TGCAGTGCTAGTATAGATTACGCGGGCCGGCAGTTCTTC.

The chain employs TRBV2 and TRBJ2-4; a weak D match, TRBD2 (5 bases). The J call may not be correct, given that the DNA end is closer to TRBJ2-7. Germline lookup yields CDR1 SNHLY and CDR2 FYNNEI. This CDR3 contains 12 residues. DNA for the CDR3: TGTGCCAGCAAGCTGAGGGACTACGAGCAGTACTTC. Its translation is CASKLRDYEQYF.

This chain uses TRBV20-1 with TRBJ2-5, with 7 bases identical to TRBD1. The tail of the sequence fits TRBJ2-7 better, so the J call may be wrong. Germline lookup yields CDR1 DFQATT and CDR2 SNEGSKA (reference sequence). The CDR3 contains 12 residues. The CDR3 nucleotides read TGCAGTGCTGGGTTGACAGGGCGCGAGCAGTACTTC. Encoded protein: CSAGLTGREQYF.

This clonotype was observed at least ten times. This chain uses TRBV12-3 or TRBV12-4 with TRBJ2-1, with D unresolved. V lost 3 bases, J lost 2 bases, and 2 bases lay in between. The CDR3 is 12 residues long. Here the CDR3 DNA reads TGTGCCAGCAGTTTTGCCTACAATGAGCAGTTCTTC. Its protein is CASSFAYNEQFF.

The sample holds a few counts of this clonotype. The chain has TRBV4-3 and TRBJ2-1; 7 bases are a match to TRBD2. The CDR3 runs 16 residues. Trimming removed 1 base from V and 2 bases from J; junction bases left unmatched: 5. CDR1 and CDR2 (germline): LGHNA, YSLEER. Here the CDR3 reads CASSQAIRGAYNEQFF. The CDR3 nucleotides are TGCGCCAGCAGCCAAGCTATTCGGGGGGCCTACAATGAGCAGTTCTTC.

The chain has TRBV12-3 or TRBV12-4 and TRBJ2-7; D not resolved. The CDR3 has 15 amino acids. The V end lost 5 bases, the J end lost 7 bases, and 21 bases lay between the germline ends. The CDR3 loop is CASSRRSIDTREQYF. The CDR3 DNA follows: TGTGCCAGCAGTCGACGATCGATCGATACCAGGGAGCAGTACTTC.

The gene calls are TRBV29-1 and TRBJ2-2; weak D call: TRBD1 (6 bases). Germline lookup yields CDR1 SQVTM and CDR2 ANQGSEA. Trimming cost V 1 base and J 0 bases, with 12 bases left between them. CDR3 length: 16 amino acids. CDR3 DNA: TGCAGCGTTGAAGGGACAGACCTATCGAACACCGGGGAGCTGTTTTTT. Protein: CSVEGTDLSNTGELFF.

This clonotype was found a few times. One end of the junction fails to match germline, which may point to a read error. This CDR3 is CASSLGDANEQYF. For the CDR3, the DNA is TGTGCTAGCAGCTTAGGGGATGCAAACGAGCAGTACTTC. The rearrangement joins TRBV7-7 to TRBJ2-7; possible D gene TRBD1, 5 bases. The CDR3 loop spans 13 amino acids. Germline V gives CDR1 SSHAT, CDR2 FNYEAQ (reference sequence).

The chain combines TRBV6-6 with TRBJ1-1; no clear D. Trimming took off 0 bases at V and 7 bases at J, with 6 bases between the two ends. Per germline, CDR1 MNHNY and CDR2 SVGAGI (reference sequence). CDR3 length equals 12 residues. The CDR3 bases are TGTGCCAGCAGTTACTCGACGGTTGAAGCTTTCTTT. Translating gives CASSYSTVEAFF.